This T cell receptor (beta chain) was found in a study of persistence of HIV-infected CD4 T cells. Background on the study: A median of 8 years of suppressive ART preceded sampling. General observations from the study: Antigen-responding cells were enriched for degenerate expanded CDR3beta sequences. TCR analyses could not target the rare provirus-carrying CMV-responding cells.

V was clipped by 10 bases and J by 0 bases; unmatched bases: 10. CDR1 and CDR2 from the germline V gene are ENHRY and SYGVKD. The CDR3 spans 15 residues. Sequencing used immunoSEQ version 4 in survey mode. Profiling relied on immunoSEQ multiplex PCR, and the TCRdb table lists in-frame clones only, not all of them. The sample carries 50,000 or so clones, over 70% recorded once. Lysates of CMV-infected fibroblasts at 8 to 10 ug/mL stimulated these cells. Sorted nonresponding memory CD4+ T cells were CD40L-negative, CD69-negative, CD45RO-high. For around 17 hours, CD8-depleted PBMCs received anti-CD28/CD49d costimulation, a CD40-blocking antibody and enfuvirtide. Note on this clone: What it binds is not known.

The TCR was taken from an adult man with HIV who was CMV-seropositive. This material consisted of CD4+ T cells sorted from PBMCs after roughly 18-hour stimulation, taken from a patient who received antiretroviral therapy. V is TRBV10-3 and J is TRBJ2-3; 7 bases are a match to TRBD2. The CDR3 spells CATRQLAASTDTQYF. The CDR3 DNA sequence: TGTGCCACCCGGCAGCTAGCGGCTAGCACAGATACGCAGTATTTT.